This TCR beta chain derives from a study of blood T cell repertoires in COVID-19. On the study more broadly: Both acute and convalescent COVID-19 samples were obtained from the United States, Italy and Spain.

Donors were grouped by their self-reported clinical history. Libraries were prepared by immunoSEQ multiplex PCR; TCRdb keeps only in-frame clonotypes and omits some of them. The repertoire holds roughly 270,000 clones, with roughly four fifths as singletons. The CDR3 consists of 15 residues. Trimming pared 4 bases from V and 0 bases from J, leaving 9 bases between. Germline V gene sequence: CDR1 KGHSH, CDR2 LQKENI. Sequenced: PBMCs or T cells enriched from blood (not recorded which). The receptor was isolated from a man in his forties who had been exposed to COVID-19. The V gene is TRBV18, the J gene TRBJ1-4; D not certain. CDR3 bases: TGTGCCAGCTCACTCTCGACAACAACTAATGAAAAACTGTTTTTT. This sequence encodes CASSLSTTTNEKLFF.